The 26 T cell receptor beta chains below all came from one sample that was sequenced in a study of T-cell memory formation after mild COVID-19. One entry per CDR3 protein results from TCRdb running MiXCR on the 5' RACE reads. Here the sample spans under 200,000 distinct CDR3 sequences, 25% to 40% being singletons. The specimen sequenced was PBMCs or a T cell subset sorted from them (not recorded which). These receptors all stem from an adult woman who had mild COVID-19 (a few samples of this study predate the infection). Cell type and time point are not known.

The CDR3 loop is CASSLLIGGWNTEAFF. DNA of the CDR3: TGTGCCAGCAGCTTACTGATAGGGGGGTGGAACACTGAAGCTTTCTTT. V usage is TRBV13 and J usage is TRBJ1-1, with D perhaps TRBD1 (6 bases). Per the germline V gene, CDR1 is PRHDT and CDR2 is FYEKMQ (reference sequence). Trimming shortened V by 2 bases and J by 1 base, and 14 bases separated the two germline ends. The CDR3 runs 16 residues.

This clonotype was counted only a few times. The rearrangement links TRBV24-1 to TRBJ1-1; tentative D call: TRBD1 (6 bases). Germline values: CDR1 KGHDR, CDR2 SFDVKD. CDR3 length equals 14 residues. Deletions cut 2 bases from V and 3 bases from J, with 9 bases between. CDR3 sequence: CATSDSGTYTEAFF. The CDR3 DNA reads as TGTGCCACCAGTGATTCCGGGACATACACTGAAGCTTTCTTT.

The chain joins TRBV25-1 to TRBJ1-2; 8 nucleotides agree with TRBD1. The CDR3 runs 14 residues. With V trimmed by 4 bases and J by 5 bases, 6 bases remained unmatched. Per germline, CDR1 MGHDK and CDR2 SYGVNS. The CDR3 is CASSGQGWEYGYTF. CDR3 in DNA: TGTGCCAGCAGTGGACAGGGGTGGGAGTATGGCTACACCTTC.

This clonotype was detected only a few times. In DNA form, the CDR3 reads TGTGCCAGCAGCTTAACCGAGGGGCCCTACGAGCAGTACTTC. Amino acids: CASSLTEGPYEQYF. This chain joins TRBV7-9 and TRBJ2-7; D possibly matches TRBD1 or TRBD2 (5 bases each). The CDR3 has 14 residues. V was pared by 2 bases and J by 2 bases, with 10 bases between. From germline, CDR1 is SEHNR and CDR2 FQNEAQ (reference sequence).

V and J are TRBV12-5 and TRBJ1-2, with D possibly matching TRBD1 (5 bases). CDR3 length equals 12 residues. The V and J ends lost 7 bases and 7 bases respectively, with 13 bases between them. Germline CDR1 is LGHNT and CDR2 is FRNRAP. The chain's CDR3 is CASAPGGGGYTF. DNA of the CDR3: TGTGCTAGTGCCCCTGGGGGGGGTGGCTACACCTTC. The entire variable domain, with the rest obtained from reference TRBV12-5 and TRBJ1-2, is as follows: DARVTQTPRHKVTEMGQEVTMRCQPILGHNTVFWYRQTMMQGLELLAYFRNRAPLDDSGMPKDRFSAEMPDATLATLKIQPSEPRDSAVYFCASAPGGGGYTFGSGTRLTVV.

The rearrangement links TRBV4-1 to TRBJ2-5; TRBD2 agrees at 12 bases. Germline V CDR1 and CDR2: MGHRA, YSYEKL. J was trimmed by 1 base and V by 4 bases; bases with no gene match: 4. CDR3 length equals 16 residues. This chain's CDR3 is CASSPLLAGGQETQYF. DNA for the CDR3: TGCGCCAGCAGCCCACTACTAGCGGGGGGCCAAGAGACCCAGTACTTC.

V usage is TRBV30 and J usage is TRBJ2-7; D not certain. From germline, CDR1 is GTSNPN and CDR2 SVGIG (reference sequence). Trimming took off 0 bases at V and 3 bases at J, with 6 bases between the two ends. CDR3 size: 12 residues. The CDR3 sequence is CAWSVQNYEQYF. CDR3 coding DNA: TGTGCCTGGAGTGTACAGAACTACGAGCAGTACTTC.

This clonotype was seen only a few times. This rearrangement joins TRBV6-2 or TRBV6-3 to TRBJ2-7, with no clear D. V lost 2 bases and J lost 3, with 8 bases in between. CDR3 length: 13 amino acids. The germline V gene has CDR1 MNHEY and CDR2 SVGEGT. CDR3 DNA sequence: TGTGCCAGCAGTTACGGCTCAAACTACGAGCAGTACTTC. Its translation is CASSYGSNYEQYF.

In this sample, this clonotype turned up a few times. This chain joins TRBV19 and TRBJ1-5; a weak D match, TRBD1 (6 bases). The CDR3 sequence is 15 residues long. Trimming stripped 4 bases from V and 6 bases from J, with 16 bases between. In germline, CDR1 is LNHDA, CDR2 SQIVND (reference sequence). The CDR3 coding sequence is TGTGCCAGTAGTACACAATGGGGGCCCCGTCAGCCCCAGCATTTT. Translating gives CASSTQWGPRQPQHF.

This clonotype was recorded many times. The chain uses TRBV24-1 and TRBJ2-5, with D possibly matching TRBD2 (6 bases). Trimming took off 3 bases at V and 0 bases at J, with 10 bases between the two ends. Germline loops: CDR1 KGHDR, CDR2 SFDVKD. This CDR3 is 15 amino acids long. The CDR3 coding sequence is TGTGCCACCAGTGATGAACGGACTAACCAAGAGACCCAGTACTTC. It yields the protein CATSDERTNQETQYF.

V is TRBV14 and J is TRBJ2-7, with a possible D match to TRBD1 (6 bases). Germline CDR1 and CDR2: SGHDN and FVKESK. This CDR3 comprises 15 residues. V shed 2 bases and J shed 2 bases, with 13 bases lying between them. CDR3 coding DNA: TGTGCCAGCAGCCAACTCCTCGACAGGACCTACGAGCAGTACTTC. It encodes CASSQLLDRTYEQYF.

The chain joins TRBV4-1 to TRBJ1-5, with a tentative D call TRBD1 (5 bases). The CDR3 is made up of 15 amino acids. Trimming shortened V by 4 bases and J by 5 bases, and 15 bases separated the two germline ends. The germline gives CDR1 MGHRA, CDR2 YSYEKL. In DNA form, the CDR3 reads TGCGCCAGCAGCCGACGCGCGGGGGAGGATCAGCCCCAGCATTTT. Translating gives CASSRRAGEDQPQHF.

This sequence joins TRBV5-5 and TRBJ1-5, with 10 bases that match TRBD1. J lost 6 bases, V lost 1 base, and 4 bases had no gene match. Looked up from germline, CDR1 is SGHKS and CDR2 is YYEKEE (reference sequence). The CDR3 extends over 15 amino acids. In nucleotides, the CDR3 is TGTGCCAGCAGCTTGTGGACAGGGGGGGGTCAGCCCCAGCATTTT. This sequence encodes CASSLWTGGGQPQHF.

J is TRBJ2-7 and V is TRBV6-2 or TRBV6-3, with 14 bases lining up with TRBD2. CDR1 is MNHEY and CDR2 is SVGEGT in the germline V gene. J was trimmed by 1 base and V by 4 bases; bases with no gene match: 9. The CDR3 runs 18 residues. The CDR3 loop is CASSFLGTSGSNSYEQYF. DNA for the CDR3: TGTGCCAGCAGTTTCCTCGGGACTAGCGGGAGTAATTCCTACGAGCAGTACTTC.

The V and J genes are TRBV18 and TRBJ2-7, with 11 bases aligning to TRBD1. The length of the CDR3 is 18 residues. The V gene end was trimmed by 2 bases and the J gene end by 3 bases; junction bases not matched to a gene: 12. Looked up from germline, CDR1 is KGHSH and CDR2 is LQKENI. The CDR3 DNA reads as TGTGCCAGCTCACCATTAAGCTTCGGACAGGGGGCGAGCTACGAGCAGTACTTC. Residues: CASSPLSFGQGASYEQYF.

On this clonotype: Mismatch with germline at one junction end may stem from a read error. This chain joins TRBV4-1 and TRBJ2-7; a possible D gene is TRBD2 (7 bases). Per the germline V gene, CDR1 is MGHRA and CDR2 is YSYEKL. CDR3 length: 14 residues. The CDR3 coding sequence is TGCGCCAGTAGCCTAGGGGGGGTATCCTACGAGCAGTACTTC. Translating gives CASSLGGVSYEQYF.

The chain couples TRBV24-1 to TRBJ2-1, with D unclear. V was pared by 4 bases and J by 8 bases, with 11 bases between. The germline V gene encodes CDR1 KGHDR and CDR2 SFDVKD. This CDR3 is built from 13 residues. The CDR3 nucleotides are TGTGCCACCAGTGACCCCCCAGAGTATGAGCAGTTCTTC. As protein: CATSDPPEYEQFF.

This chain connects TRBV20-1 to TRBJ2-1; 11 bases line up with TRBD2. Germline values: CDR1 DFQATT, CDR2 SNEGSKA (reference sequence). V was clipped by 3 bases and J by 5 bases; unmatched bases: 9. The CDR3 consists of 16 residues. CDR3 nucleotide sequence: TGCAGTGCTAGTGGGCTACTAGCGGGAGATCACAATGAGCAGTTCTTC. Its translation is CSASGLLAGDHNEQFF.

This clonotype showed up just a few times. The rearrangement uses TRBV3-1 and TRBJ1-5; D gene uncertain. The CDR3 is made up of 14 amino acids. CDR1 and CDR2 from the germline V gene are LGHDT and YNNKEL (reference sequence). The V end lost 1 base, the J end lost 6 bases, and 10 bases lay between the germline ends. The CDR3 here is CASSQVLGPQPQHF. The CDR3 DNA reads as TGTGCCAGCAGCCAAGTTTTGGGTCCTCAGCCCCAGCATTTT.

This sequence joins TRBV9 and TRBJ1-4; tentatively, D is TRBD1 (5 bases). This CDR3 contains 18 residues. Germline-derived CDR1 and CDR2 are SGDLS and YYNGEE. Trimming took off 0 bases at V and 3 bases at J, with 18 bases between the two ends. CDR3 bases: TGTGCCAGCAGCGTAGAAGGTTGGGGGGGGACGGCTAATGAAAAACTGTTTTTT. Translating it yields CASSVEGWGGTANEKLFF.

The chain uses TRBV5-1 and TRBJ2-3, with D possibly matching TRBD1 (6 bases). Trimming left V 7 bases short and J 5 bases short, with 20 bases between. The CDR3 has 15 amino acids. CDR1 and CDR2 (germline): SGHRS, YFSETQ. The CDR3, as DNA: TGCGCCAGCTCGTTAGGACAGACCCAACTAGATACGCAGTATTTT. Amino acids: CASSLGQTQLDTQYF.

This clonotype was counted only a few times. CDR3 region: CASSRTRTNTEAFF. The CDR3 DNA reads as TGTGCCAGCAGCCGAACACGGACTAACACTGAAGCTTTCTTT. This chain uses TRBV5-6 with TRBJ1-1; unclear D gene. V lost 4 bases, J lost 2 bases, and 12 bases lay in between. There are 14 residues in the CDR3. Germline V gene data show CDR1 as SGHDT and CDR2 as YYEEEE.

Only a few counts were recorded for this clonotype. The genes are TRBV12-3 or TRBV12-4 and TRBJ1-5, with TRBD1 identical over 11 bases. After removal of 4 bases from V and 0 bases from J, the junction contained 8 bases not matched to a gene. The CDR3 contains 18 residues. CDR3 sequence: CASSSDRGRWTSNQPQHF. DNA of the CDR3: TGTGCCAGCAGTTCGGACAGGGGGCGGTGGACTAGCAATCAGCCCCAGCATTTT.

The CDR3 here is CASSQVPGGYSGNTIYF. CDR3 bases: TGTGCCAGCAGCCAAGTGCCGGGGGGATACTCTGGAAACACCATATATTTT. V gene TRBV4-2 combines with J gene TRBJ1-3, with D perhaps TRBD1 (5 bases). The germline CDR1 and CDR2 sequences are LGHNA and YNFKEQ. The germline V and J ends were trimmed by 1 base and 0 bases, with 13 bases remaining between them. There are 17 residues in the CDR3.

The chain links TRBV12-3 or TRBV12-4 to TRBJ1-1; a weak D match, TRBD1 (5 bases). V was trimmed by 6 bases and J by 0 bases, leaving 11 bases between them. The CDR3 extends over 14 amino acids. The CDR3 DNA sequence: TGTGCCAGCAGAGGGGATGGAGTGAACACTGAAGCTTTCTTT. Translated: CASRGDGVNTEAFF.

This chain connects TRBV5-1 to TRBJ2-7; D might be TRBD2 (6 bases). Germline assignment: CDR1 SGHRS and CDR2 YFSETQ. Between the trimmed V and J ends, which lost 0 bases and 6 bases, there was a span of 10 bases. CDR3 length: 13 residues. CDR3 amino acids: CASSLDPGGEQYF. CDR3 bases: TGCGCCAGCAGCTTGGACCCCGGGGGCGAGCAGTACTTC. Combining the CDR3 with reference TRBV5-1 and TRBJ2-7 gives the whole variable domain KAGVTQTPRYLIKTRGQQVTLSCSPISGHRSVSWYQQTPGQGLQFLFEYFSETQRNKGNFPGRFSGRQFSNSRSEMNVSTLELGDSALYLCASSLDPGGEQYFGPGTRLTVT.